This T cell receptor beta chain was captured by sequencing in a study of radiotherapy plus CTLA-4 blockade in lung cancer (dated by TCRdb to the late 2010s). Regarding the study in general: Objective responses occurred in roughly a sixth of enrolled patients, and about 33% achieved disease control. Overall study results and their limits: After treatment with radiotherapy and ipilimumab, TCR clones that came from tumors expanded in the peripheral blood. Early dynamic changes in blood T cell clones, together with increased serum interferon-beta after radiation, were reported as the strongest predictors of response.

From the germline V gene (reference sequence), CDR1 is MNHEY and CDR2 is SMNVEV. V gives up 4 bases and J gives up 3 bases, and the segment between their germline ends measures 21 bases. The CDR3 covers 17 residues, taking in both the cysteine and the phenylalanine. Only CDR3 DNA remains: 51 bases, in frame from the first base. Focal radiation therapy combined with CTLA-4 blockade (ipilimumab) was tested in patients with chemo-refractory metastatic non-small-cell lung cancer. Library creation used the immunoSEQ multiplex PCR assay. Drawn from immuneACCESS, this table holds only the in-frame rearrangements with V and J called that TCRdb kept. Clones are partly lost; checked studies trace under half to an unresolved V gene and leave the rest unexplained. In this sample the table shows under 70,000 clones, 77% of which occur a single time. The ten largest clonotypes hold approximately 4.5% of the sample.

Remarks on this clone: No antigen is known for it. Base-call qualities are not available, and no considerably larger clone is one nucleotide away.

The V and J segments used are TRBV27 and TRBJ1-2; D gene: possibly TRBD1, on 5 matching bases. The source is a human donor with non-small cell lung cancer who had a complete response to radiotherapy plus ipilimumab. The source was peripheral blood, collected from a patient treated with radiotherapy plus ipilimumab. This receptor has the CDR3 CASSSRPGGGGHYGYTF. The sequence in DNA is TGTGCCAGCAGTTCCCGCCCTGGGGGGGGTGGGCACTATGGCTACACCTTC.